Presented here are 24 T cell receptor beta chains from one specimen sequenced in a study of shared clonotypes between healthy human individuals. Libraries were prepared by immunoSEQ multiplex PCR; TCRdb keeps only in-frame clonotypes and omits some of them. The sample consists of 1.4 million or so clones, approximately 98.5% of them appearing once. Specimen: naive CD4+ T cells sorted from blood. Subset indicated: CD45RA+ positively selected. The receptors stem from a man aged 25-45 years in good health.

The CDR3 nucleotides are TGTGCCAGCAGCCCGCCGAGGAACAGGGGCGCCTACGAGCAGTACTTC. Translating it yields CASSPPRNRGAYEQYF. The V gene is TRBV14, the J gene TRBJ2-7; TRBD1 matches 7 bases. The CDR3 length is 16 residues. The trim removed 4 bases at V and 2 bases at J, leaving 11 bases unmatched. Germline V gene data show CDR1 as SGHDN and CDR2 as FVKESK.

J is TRBJ1-1 and V is TRBV9; possibly TRBD1 for D (5 bases). The V end lost 0 bases, the J end lost 0 bases, and 12 bases lay between the germline ends. Germline-derived CDR1 and CDR2 are SGDLS and YYNGEE. This CDR3 region has 16 residues. This CDR3 reads CASSVGSGRVNTEAFF. The DNA for the CDR3 is TGTGCCAGCAGCGTAGGGTCAGGGCGGGTGAACACTGAAGCTTTCTTT.

This chain uses TRBV7-9 with TRBJ2-1; D perhaps matches TRBD2 (6 bases). The CDR3 runs to 14 residues. V gave up 5 bases and J gave up 9 bases, with 17 bases separating them. Germline values: CDR1 SEHNR, CDR2 FQNEAQ (reference sequence). The CDR3 spells CASSPTTSGGEQFF. The CDR3, as DNA: TGTGCCAGCAGCCCGACCACCTCCGGGGGTGAGCAGTTCTTC.

This chain joins TRBV7-3 and TRBJ2-7, with a tentative D call TRBD2 (7 bases). Germline assignment: CDR1 SGHTA and CDR2 FQGTGA. Trimming left V 5 bases short and J 5 bases short, with 19 bases between. CDR3 length equals 15 residues. In nucleotides, the CDR3 is TGTGCCAGCAGCACGGGGGGCTCCCTAGGGAACGAGCAGTACTTC. This codes for CASSTGGSLGNEQYF.

V gene TRBV5-5 combines with J gene TRBJ2-6, with D unclear. The CDR3 is made up of 16 amino acids. V was shortened by 3 bases and J by 1 base, with 11 bases between the two germline ends. Germline lookup yields CDR1 SGHKS and CDR2 YYEKEE (reference sequence). The CDR3 DNA reads as TGTGCCAGCAGCTCCGGGCTGGGATCTGGGGCCAACGTCCTGACTTTC. It translates to CASSSGLGSGANVLTF.

This clone occurred once. The DNA of the CDR3 is TGTGCCAGCAGCTTTCAGCATTCCTACGAGCAGTACTTC. Amino acid sequence: CASSFQHSYEQYF. The chain employs TRBV7-2 and TRBJ2-7, with D unclear. The CDR3 has 13 residues. CDR1 is SGHTA and CDR2 is FQGNSA in the germline V gene. V dropped 3 bases and J dropped 1 base, with 7 bases sitting between them. Filled out from reference TRBV7-2 and TRBJ2-7, the complete variable domain reads GAGVSQSPSNKVTEKGKDVELRCDPISGHTALYWYRQSLGQGLEFLIYFQGNSAPDKSGLPSDRFSAERTGGSVSTLTIQRTQQEDSAVYLCASSFQHSYEQYFGPGTRLTVT.

The V call is TRBV5-5, the J call TRBJ1-5; maybe TRBD1 (6 bases). The CDR3 is 14 amino acids. V lost 2 bases and J lost 1, with 7 bases in between. The germline V gene encodes CDR1 SGHKS and CDR2 YYEKEE (reference sequence). CDR3 sequence (DNA): TGTGCCAGCAGCTTTACAGGGAGCAATCAGCCCCAGCATTTT. Translation gives CASSFTGSNQPQHF.

This chain joins TRBV5-8 and TRBJ1-5, with D possibly being TRBD1 (5 bases). In germline, CDR1 is SGHTS, CDR2 YDEGEE. This CDR3 is built from 15 residues. With 4 bases removed from V and 5 bases from J, the gap between germline ends came to 16 bases. CDR3 in amino acids: CASSGFRGLDQPQHF. The CDR3 region has the DNA TGTGCCAGCAGCGGGTTCCGGGGGTTGGATCAGCCCCAGCATTTT.

This chain links TRBV7-8 with TRBJ2-3, with 9 bases matching TRBD1. With 1 base clipped from V and 5 bases from J, the junction kept 13 bases outside the gene matches. The CDR3 extends over 18 amino acids. CDR1 and CDR2 from the germline V gene are SGHVS and FQNEAQ. The CDR3 DNA reads as TGTGCCAGCAGCTTAGGCCGGACAGGGGCAGTGGGACAAGATACGCAGTATTTT. It translates to CASSLGRTGAVGQDTQYF.

The V call is TRBV5-4, the J call TRBJ2-3, with 7 bases matching TRBD2. The CDR3 spans 16 residues. The V and J ends lost 0 bases and 0 bases, in that order; junction bases with no gene match: 4. Germline V gene lookup returns CDR1 SGHNT and CDR2 YYREEE (reference sequence). The DNA of the CDR3 is TGTGCCAGCAGCTTGGAACTAGCGTCTAGCACAGATACGCAGTATTTT. This sequence encodes CASSLELASSTDTQYF.

The chain combines TRBV7-9 with TRBJ2-2; D possibly corresponds to TRBD2 (7 bases). Trimming cost V 4 bases and J 5 bases, with 17 bases left between them. CDR3 size: 16 residues. The V gene's germline CDR1 is SEHNR and CDR2 FQNEAQ (reference sequence). CDR3 sequence: CASSSPGGRRTGELFF. The CDR3 DNA follows: TGTGCCAGCAGCTCCCCCGGGGGGCGTAGGACCGGGGAGCTGTTTTTT.

The chain has TRBV10-1 and TRBJ1-1; D unclear. The CDR3 is 13 residues long. Trimming removed 0 bases from V and 9 bases from J, with 11 bases in between. The germline gives CDR1 WNHNN, CDR2 SYGVQD (reference sequence). The CDR3 coding sequence is TGCGCCAGCAGTGAGTCGAGACTTGGGAAAGCTTTCTTT. Residues: CASSESRLGKAFF.

J is TRBJ2-1 and V is TRBV5-1; TRBD2 agrees at 13 bases. The V segment lost 10 bases and the J segment 8 bases; nucleotides outside the gene matches: 6. CDR3 length: 13 residues. The germline V gene has CDR1 SGHRS and CDR2 YFSETQ. The CDR3 sequence is CAGRTSGSDEQFF. DNA of the CDR3: TGCGCCGGAAGGACTAGCGGGAGTGATGAGCAGTTCTTC.

This chain joins TRBV5-4 and TRBJ1-2; 8 bases are a match to TRBD1. Trimming took 5 bases from V and 0 from J; bases not matched to a gene: 12. CDR3 size: 17 residues. CDR1 and CDR2 (germline): SGHNT, YYREEE (reference sequence). The CDR3 DNA reads TGTGCCAGCAGAGGAGGGGACAGGATCCAAGCTAACTATGGCTACACCTTC. This gives the protein CASRGGDRIQANYGYTF.

The V and J genes are TRBV7-9 and TRBJ2-1; the match to TRBD2 covers 14 bases. The CDR3 has 17 amino acids. Germline CDR1 and CDR2: SEHNR and FQNEAQ (reference sequence). V trimming: 1 base; J trimming: 7 bases; junction bases outside the gene matches: 6. The CDR3 sequence is CASSLGGLAGVSNEQFF. The DNA of the CDR3 is TGTGCCAGCAGCTTAGGGGGACTAGCGGGAGTTAGTAATGAGCAGTTCTTC.

V gene TRBV5-1 combines with J gene TRBJ2-3; either TRBD1 or TRBD2 may supply D (5 bases each). The germline gives CDR1 SGHRS, CDR2 YFSETQ. Trimming took off 0 bases at V and 1 base at J, with 9 bases between the two ends. This CDR3 spans 15 amino acids. CDR3 bases: TGCGCCAGCAGCTTGGATGTGGGGGGCACAGATACGCAGTATTTT. It specifies CASSLDVGGTDTQYF.

For the CDR3, the DNA is TGCGCCAGCAGCTTTGAAGGGGCTCAGCCCCAGCATTTT. It codes for CASSFEGAQPQHF. This rearrangement joins TRBV5-1 to TRBJ1-5, with D possibly matching TRBD1 (5 bases). Per the germline V gene, CDR1 is SGHRS and CDR2 is YFSETQ. CDR3 length: 13 amino acids. Trimming removed 2 bases from V and 6 bases from J, with 9 bases in between.

The chain uses TRBV2 and TRBJ2-1; 9 positions match TRBD2. V trimming: 6 bases; J trimming: 6 bases; junction bases outside the gene matches: 18. Germline CDR1 reads SNHLY; CDR2 reads FYNNEI. This CDR3 is 18 amino acids long. The CDR3 reads CASRTSRTSAFRSNEQFF. Here the CDR3 DNA reads TGTGCCAGCAGGACTTCTAGGACTAGCGCCTTTCGTAGCAATGAGCAGTTCTTC.

The gene calls are TRBV5-8 and TRBJ1-1; D possibly corresponds to TRBD1 (5 bases). CDR3 length: 13 amino acids. The germline V gene encodes CDR1 SGHTS and CDR2 YDEGEE. Between the trimmed V and J ends, which lost 5 bases and 7 bases, there was a span of 15 bases. CDR3 in amino acids: CASSLRGWSEAFF. CDR3 sequence (DNA): TGTGCCAGCAGTCTGCGGGGGTGGAGTGAAGCTTTCTTT.

This chain connects TRBV28 to TRBJ1-1; 7 nucleotides line up with TRBD1. Germline-derived CDR1 and CDR2 are MDHEN and SYDVKM. The J segment lost 11 bases and the V segment lost 6 bases, leaving 18 bases of the junction unmatched. This CDR3 is built from 15 residues. Here the CDR3 reads CASRPEGALRGYAFF. In nucleotides, the CDR3 is TGTGCCAGCAGACCCGAGGGGGCCCTCAGGGGCTACGCTTTCTTT.

V gene TRBV5-1 combines with J gene TRBJ2-3; TRBD1 matches at 7 bases. The CDR3 contains 14 residues. The V segment lost 9 bases and the J segment 5 bases; nucleotides outside the gene matches: 12. Germline V gene lookup returns CDR1 SGHRS and CDR2 YFSETQ. The CDR3 loop reads CATTPTGIRDTQYF. CDR3 in DNA: TGCGCCACCACACCGACAGGGATTAGAGATACGCAGTATTTT.

The chain joins TRBV5-1 to TRBJ1-1; D is ambiguous. Per the germline V gene, CDR1 is SGHRS and CDR2 is YFSETQ. The CDR3 runs 16 residues. Between the trimmed V and J ends, which lost 2 bases and 2 bases, there was a span of 16 bases. This CDR3 is CASSFPHGNFNTEAFF. CDR3 nucleotides: TGCGCCAGCAGCTTCCCCCACGGCAACTTCAACACTGAAGCTTTCTTT. Full variable domain (missing parts from reference TRBV5-1 and TRBJ1-1): KAGVTQTPRYLIKTRGQQVTLSCSPISGHRSVSWYQQTPGQGLQFLFEYFSETQRNKGNFPGRFSGRQFSNSRSEMNVSTLELGDSALYLCASSFPHGNFNTEAFFGQGTRLTVV.

This clone was observed once. This CDR3 reads CASSDRGDQPQHF. The CDR3 DNA follows: TGCGCCAGCAGTGACAGGGGAGATCAGCCCCAGCATTTT. V and J are TRBV10-1 and TRBJ1-5, with TRBD1 as a possible D gene (6 bases). The CDR3 length is 13 residues. The ends were cut back, 3 bases at V and 5 bases at J, with 8 bases in the middle. Germline values: CDR1 WNHNN, CDR2 SYGVQD (reference sequence).

CDR3 nucleotide sequence: TGTGCCAGCAGTGAAGCGGGAAGCGGATTCTACAATGAGCAGTTCTTC. Translated, it gives CASSEAGSGFYNEQFF. The V gene is TRBV6-1, the J gene TRBJ2-1, with D possibly matching TRBD2 (5 bases). This CDR3 region has 16 residues. Germline CDR1 and CDR2: MNHNS and SASEGT. The ends were cut back, 0 bases at V and 3 bases at J, with 12 bases in the middle.